Shown below are 3 T cell receptor beta chains from a single sample sequenced in a study of CD8 T cells in ankylosing spondylitis. Overall study results and limits: Typical of ankylosing spondylitis blood, it appeared, was a TCR beta motif of eight highly homologous variants.

TCRdb itself ran the 5' RACE reads through MiXCR, one entry per CDR3 protein. Among some 700,000 distinct CDR3 sequences listed, roughly 20% were seen once. Their antigen targets remain unknown. The sample was blood, either unsorted or a sorted T cell fraction (not recorded which). Receptors originate from a male donor with ankylosing spondylitis.

This chain uses TRBV4-2 with TRBJ2-1, with TRBD2 identical over 11 bases. The CDR3 length is 19 residues. V lost 4 bases, J lost 2 bases, and 13 bases stayed unmatched. Germline CDR1 is LGHNA and CDR2 is YNFKEQ. CDR3 DNA sequence: TGTGCCAGCAGCCGCTTGGGGAGTAGCGGGGGGGCTACCTACAATGAGCAGTTCTTC. It yields the protein CASSRLGSSGGATYNEQFF.

This clonotype appeared a few times. The gene calls are TRBV2 and TRBJ2-2; tentatively, D is TRBD2 (6 bases). CDR3 length: 14 amino acids. Trimming took off 6 bases at V and 4 bases at J, with 12 bases between the two ends. From germline, CDR1 is SNHLY and CDR2 FYNNEI. The CDR3 protein is CASRGREATGELFF. The DNA of the CDR3 is TGTGCCAGCAGGGGCAGGGAGGCCACCGGGGAGCTGTTTTTT.

This clonotype was seen a handful of times. This chain uses TRBV7-9 with TRBJ2-7, with TRBD2 identical over 9 bases. The J segment lost 7 bases and the V segment lost 5 bases, leaving 15 bases of the junction unmatched. CDR3 length: 16 residues. Germline V CDR1 and CDR2: SEHNR, FQNEAQ (reference sequence). The CDR3 DNA reads as TGTGCCAGCAGCCTATTAGCGGGGGAGGGCCCTGGAGAGCAGTACTTC. Its translation: CASSLLAGEGPGEQYF. The whole variable domain, filled in from reference TRBV7-9 and TRBJ2-7, reads DTGVSQNPRHKITKRGQNVTFRCDPISEHNRLYWYRQTLGQGPEFLTYFQNEAQLEKSRLLSDRFSAERPKGSFSTLEIQRTEQGDSAMYLCASSLLAGEGPGEQYFGPGTRLTVT.